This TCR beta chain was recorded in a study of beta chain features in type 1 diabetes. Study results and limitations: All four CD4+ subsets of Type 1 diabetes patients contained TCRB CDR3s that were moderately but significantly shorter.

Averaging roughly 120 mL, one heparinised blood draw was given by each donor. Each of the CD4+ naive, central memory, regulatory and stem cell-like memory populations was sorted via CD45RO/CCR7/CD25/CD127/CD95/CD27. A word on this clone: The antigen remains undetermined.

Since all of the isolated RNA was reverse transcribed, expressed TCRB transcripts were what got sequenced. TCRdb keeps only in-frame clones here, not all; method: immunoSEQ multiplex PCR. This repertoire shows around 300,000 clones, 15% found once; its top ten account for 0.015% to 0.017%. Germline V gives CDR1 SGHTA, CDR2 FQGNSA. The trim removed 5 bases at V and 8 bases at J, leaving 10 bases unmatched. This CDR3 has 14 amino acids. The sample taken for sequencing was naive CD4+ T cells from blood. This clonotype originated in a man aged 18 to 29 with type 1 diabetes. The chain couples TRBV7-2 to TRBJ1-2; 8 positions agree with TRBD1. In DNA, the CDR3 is TGTGCCAGCAGCATGACACAGGGGGTAGGCGGCTACACCTTC. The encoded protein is CASSMTQGVGGYTF.